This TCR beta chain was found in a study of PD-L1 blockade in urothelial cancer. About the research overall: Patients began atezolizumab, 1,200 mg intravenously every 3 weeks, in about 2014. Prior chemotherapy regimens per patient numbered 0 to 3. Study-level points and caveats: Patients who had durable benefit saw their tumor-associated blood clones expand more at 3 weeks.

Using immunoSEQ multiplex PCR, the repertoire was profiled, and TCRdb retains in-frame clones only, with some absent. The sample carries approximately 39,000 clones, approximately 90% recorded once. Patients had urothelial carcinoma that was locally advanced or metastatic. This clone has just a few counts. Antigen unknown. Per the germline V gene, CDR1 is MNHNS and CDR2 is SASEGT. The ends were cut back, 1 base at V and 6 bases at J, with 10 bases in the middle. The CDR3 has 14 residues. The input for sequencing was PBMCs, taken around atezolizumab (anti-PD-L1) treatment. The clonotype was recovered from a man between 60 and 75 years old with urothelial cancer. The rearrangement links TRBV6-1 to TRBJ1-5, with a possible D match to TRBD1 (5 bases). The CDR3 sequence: CASSEGGGGQPQHF. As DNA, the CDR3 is TGTGCCAGCAGTGAAGGAGGCGGGGGTCAGCCCCAGCATTTT.